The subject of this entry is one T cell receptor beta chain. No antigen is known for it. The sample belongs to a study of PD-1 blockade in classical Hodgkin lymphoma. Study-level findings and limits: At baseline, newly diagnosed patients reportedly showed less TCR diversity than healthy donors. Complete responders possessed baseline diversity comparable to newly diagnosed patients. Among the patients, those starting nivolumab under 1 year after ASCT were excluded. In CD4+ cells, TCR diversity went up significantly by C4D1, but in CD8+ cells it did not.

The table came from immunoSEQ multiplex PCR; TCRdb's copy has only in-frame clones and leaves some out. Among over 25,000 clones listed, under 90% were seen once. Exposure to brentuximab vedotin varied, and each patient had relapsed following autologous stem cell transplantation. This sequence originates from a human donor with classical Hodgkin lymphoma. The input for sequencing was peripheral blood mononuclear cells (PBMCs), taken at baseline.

CDR3 in DNA: TGTGCCAGCAGCTATGATCTGGGGCAAGAGACCCAGTACTTC. Its translation is CASSYDLGQETQYF. The chain combines TRBV7-9 with TRBJ2-5; D gene uncertain. The CDR3 contains 14 residues. V shed 4 bases and J shed 2 bases, with 11 bases lying between them. From germline, CDR1 is SEHNR and CDR2 FQNEAQ (reference sequence).